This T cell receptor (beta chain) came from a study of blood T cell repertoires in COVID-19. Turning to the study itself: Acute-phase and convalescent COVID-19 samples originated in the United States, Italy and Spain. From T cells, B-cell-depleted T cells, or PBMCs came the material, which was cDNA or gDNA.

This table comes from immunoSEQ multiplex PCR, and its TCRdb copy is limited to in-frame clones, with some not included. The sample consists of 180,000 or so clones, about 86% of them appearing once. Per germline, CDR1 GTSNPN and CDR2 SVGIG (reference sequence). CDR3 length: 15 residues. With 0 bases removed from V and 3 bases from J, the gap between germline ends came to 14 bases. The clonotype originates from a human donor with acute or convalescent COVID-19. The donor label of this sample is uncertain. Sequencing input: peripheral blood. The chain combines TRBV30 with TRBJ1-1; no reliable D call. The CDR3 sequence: CAWSVVGRFDTEAFF. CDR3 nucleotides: TGTGCCTGGAGTGTGGTGGGGAGGTTTGACACTGAAGCTTTCTTT. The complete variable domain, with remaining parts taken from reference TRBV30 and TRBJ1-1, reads SQTIHQWPATLVQPVGSPLSLECTVEGTSNPNLYWYRQAAGRGLQLLFYSVGIGQISSEVPQNLSASRPQDRQFILSSKKLLLSDSGFYLCAWSVVGRFDTEAFFGQGTRLTVV.